The 29 T cell receptor beta chains below were found in one sample sequenced in a study of shared clonotypes between healthy human individuals. TCRdb's table, derived via immunoSEQ multiplex PCR, lists solely in-frame clones and lacks some. The sample shows about a million clones, approximately 68% of them seen only once. Sequenced: memory CD4+ T cells sorted from blood. Subset specified: CD45RA-negative fraction. These receptors were collected from a man between 18 and 35 years old in good health.

The rearrangement uses TRBV18 and TRBJ2-2, with TRBD1 matching 11 bases. V lost 3 bases, J lost 4 bases, and 4 bases stayed unmatched. The CDR3 covers 16 residues. The germline CDR1 and CDR2 sequences are KGHSH and LQKENI. The CDR3 region has the DNA TGTGCCAGCTCACCCCGGGACAGGGGGTCCACCGGGGAGCTGTTTTTT. This codes for CASSPRDRGSTGELFF.

The gene calls are TRBV10-3 and TRBJ2-1; D may be TRBD2 (7 bases). CDR1 and CDR2 from the germline V gene are ENHRY and SYGVKD. The CDR3 runs to 20 residues. The ends were cut back, 4 bases at V and 9 bases at J, with 34 bases in the middle. The DNA for the CDR3 is TGTGCCATCAGTGGTCCAGGGTCCCAAGCGGGGACAAATCGAGATAGTGAGCAGTTCTTC. As protein: CAISGPGSQAGTNRDSEQFF.

This clone was counted only a few times. Other DNA sequences of this sample code for an identical CDR3. This chain connects TRBV7-2 to TRBJ1-1; possibly TRBD1 for D (5 bases). The germline CDR1 and CDR2 sequences are SGHTA and FQGNSA. This CDR3 is 12 amino acids long. Trimming removed 2 bases from V and 5 bases from J, with 6 bases in between. CDR3 coding DNA: TGTGCCAGCAGCTTAAGGGGTACTGAAGCTTTCTTT. Translating it yields CASSLRGTEAFF.

The chain uses TRBV18 and TRBJ2-6; the D call may be TRBD1 or TRBD2 (5 bases each). CDR1 is KGHSH, CDR2 LQKENI, per germline. The germline V and J ends were trimmed by 2 bases and 0 bases, with 14 bases remaining between them. The CDR3 runs to 18 residues. Written as DNA, the CDR3 is TGTGCCAGCTCACCATTGGGACCGCCGAGCTCTGGGGCCAACGTCCTGACTTTC. Protein sequence: CASSPLGPPSSGANVLTF.

The chain uses TRBV5-1 and TRBJ2-3; 11 nucleotides align to TRBD2. Germline loops: CDR1 SGHRS, CDR2 YFSETQ. This CDR3 has 16 residues. V lost 4 bases to trimming and J lost 2 bases; unmatched junction nucleotides: 6. The CDR3 DNA reads TGCGCCAGCAGCCCCCTAGCGGGGGGACCCACAGATACGCAGTATTTT. Its protein is CASSPLAGGPTDTQYF.

This chain joins TRBV4-1 and TRBJ2-7; perhaps TRBD2 as D (5 bases). Germline loops: CDR1 MGHRA, CDR2 YSYEKL. The ends were cut back, 0 bases at V and 4 bases at J, with 10 bases in the middle. The CDR3 is 14 amino acids. The CDR3 sequence is CASSQDPGLYEQYF. Here the CDR3 DNA reads TGCGCCAGCAGCCAAGATCCGGGATTGTACGAGCAGTACTTC.

V gene TRBV10-2 combines with J gene TRBJ2-3; D remains ambiguous. The CDR3 runs to 12 residues. From germline, CDR1 is WSHSY and CDR2 SAAADI. The V gene lost 0 bases and the J gene lost 5 bases, with 3 bases spanning the gap. Written as DNA, the CDR3 is TGCGCCAGCAGTGAGTCGGTAGATACGCAGTATTTT. Its translation: CASSESVDTQYF.

This clone has a handful of counts. The chain carries TRBV5-8 and TRBJ1-2; no clear D. The CDR3 runs to 14 residues. CDR1 is SGHTS, CDR2 YDEGEE, per germline. Trimming left V 0 bases short and J 3 bases short, with 9 bases between. CDR3 sequence reads: CASSLVGSYYGYTF. CDR3 nucleotide sequence: TGTGCCAGCAGCTTGGTTGGGTCCTACTATGGCTACACCTTC.

The chain employs TRBV6-1 and TRBJ1-6; D is unresolved. CDR1 is MNHNS, CDR2 SASEGT, per germline. The CDR3 spans 12 residues. V was shortened by 10 bases and J by 7 bases, with 11 bases between the two germline ends. In DNA, the CDR3 is TGTGCCACCCTCTTTGGGAATTCACCCCTCCACTTT. It specifies CATLFGNSPLHF.

The sample holds a few counts of this clone. The rearrangement uses TRBV7-9 and TRBJ1-6; 8 positions agree with TRBD1. Germline-derived CDR1 and CDR2 are SEHNR and FQNEAQ (reference sequence). The CDR3 is made up of 15 amino acids. Trimming removed 4 bases from V and 5 bases from J; junction bases left unmatched: 4. The CDR3: CASSSGQADNSPLHF. The DNA for the CDR3 is TGTGCCAGCAGCTCGGGACAGGCGGATAATTCACCCCTCCACTTT.

The rearrangement joins TRBV7-8 to TRBJ2-1; D might be TRBD1 or TRBD2, each matching 5 bases. This CDR3 has 15 amino acids. V lost 0 bases to trimming and J lost 8 bases, with 14 bases between them. Germline V lookup: CDR1 SGHVS, CDR2 FQNEAQ. CDR3 bases: TGTGCCAGCAGCTTAGCCGGGACCTCTGCCCATGAGCAGTTCTTC. It is translated as CASSLAGTSAHEQFF.

The rearrangement uses TRBV6-1 and TRBJ2-5; D unresolved. The end of the DNA aligns better with TRBJ2-7, so the J call may be wrong. CDR1 is MNHNS and CDR2 is SASEGT in the germline V gene. This CDR3 is built from 13 residues. The CDR3: CASSEGIAYEQYF. The CDR3 DNA reads TGTGCCAGCAGTGAGGGCATAGCCTACGAGCAGTACTTC.

This clone was detected a few times. The V gene is TRBV27, the J gene TRBJ1-1; TRBD1 might be the D (5 bases). The CDR3 contains 17 residues. V lost 5 bases and J lost 2, with 21 bases in between. Germline CDR1 and CDR2: MNHEY and SMNVEV (reference sequence). CDR3 bases: TGTGCCAGCAGTCCGACCAGGGCCACTATTCTTAACACTGAAGCTTTCTTT. Translating gives CASSPTRATILNTEAFF.

The genes are TRBV7-2 and TRBJ2-7; tentatively, D is TRBD1 or TRBD2 (6 bases each). Germline lookup yields CDR1 SGHTA and CDR2 FQGNSA. The CDR3 is 19 amino acids. The V gene lost 5 bases and the J gene lost 0 bases, with 26 bases spanning the gap. The chain's CDR3 is CASSATYNRGGTSSYEQYF. The CDR3 nucleotides read TGTGCCAGCAGCGCCACATACAACCGTGGGGGGACAAGCTCCTACGAGCAGTACTTC.

V gene TRBV7-9 combines with J gene TRBJ1-6; the D gene is possibly TRBD1 (6 bases). Trimming pared 5 bases from V and 8 bases from J, leaving 7 bases between. This CDR3 contains 12 residues. Per the germline V gene, CDR1 is SEHNR and CDR2 is FQNEAQ (reference sequence). CDR3 coding DNA: TGTGCCAGCAGCCCAGGGGATTCACCCCTCCACTTT. Residues: CASSPGDSPLHF.

The count of this clone is one. V usage is TRBV28 and J usage is TRBJ2-2, with TRBD2 identical over 7 bases. The germline CDR1 and CDR2 sequences are MDHEN and SYDVKM. V gave up 6 bases and J gave up 2 bases; unmatched junction bases: 12. This CDR3 spans 17 amino acids. The CDR3 protein is CASRSPMGGGNTGELFF. CDR3 bases: TGTGCCAGCAGATCCCCTATGGGGGGGGGTAACACCGGGGAGCTGTTTTTT.

CDR3 DNA: TGTGCCAGCAGCCAGAGGTTCTACGAGCAGTACTTC. Translating it yields CASSQRFYEQYF. V gene TRBV5-4 combines with J gene TRBJ2-7; D is unclear. V lost 4 bases, J lost 3 bases, and 8 bases lay in between. Germline CDR1 SGHNT, CDR2 YYREEE (reference sequence). This CDR3 has 12 residues.

The chain combines TRBV30 with TRBJ1-2; TRBD1 is a possible D gene (5 bases). Germline V gives CDR1 GTSNPN, CDR2 SVGIG (reference sequence). V lost 4 bases, J lost 2 bases, and 14 bases lay in between. The CDR3 sequence is 14 residues long. CDR3 region: CAWTQGLTNYGYTF. CDR3 DNA sequence: TGTGCCTGGACCCAGGGATTGACCAACTATGGCTACACCTTC.

This clone was observed a handful of times. The sample carries other DNA sequences with the same CDR3. The DNA for the CDR3 is TGTGCCAGCTCGGGACAGGGTGCTGGGGCCAACGTCCTGACTTTC. Translation: CASSGQGAGANVLTF. This chain links TRBV19 with TRBJ2-6; 9 bases are a match to TRBD1. The CDR3 contains 15 residues. Germline CDR1 LNHDA, CDR2 SQIVND (reference sequence). V lost 9 bases, J lost 2 bases, and 5 bases stayed unmatched.

The CDR3 region is CAWSKLAGGGGTDTQYF. DNA for the CDR3: TGTGCCTGGAGTAAACTAGCGGGAGGAGGTGGCACAGATACGCAGTATTTT. The chain couples TRBV30 to TRBJ2-3; 12 bases are a match to TRBD2. V was pared by 2 bases and J by 1 base, with 7 bases of the junction left unmatched. Germline V CDR1 and CDR2: GTSNPN, SVGIG (reference sequence). This CDR3 is built from 17 residues.

V usage is TRBV7-3 and J usage is TRBJ2-1, with a tentative D call TRBD1 (6 bases). Deletions cut 6 bases from V and 3 bases from J, with 15 bases between. The germline V gene has CDR1 SGHTA and CDR2 FQGTGA. There are 15 residues in the CDR3. The CDR3: CASSRGQGIYNEQFF. The CDR3 DNA sequence: TGTGCCAGCAGTAGGGGACAAGGGATCTACAATGAGCAGTTCTTC.

This chain joins TRBV25-1 and TRBJ1-2; a weak D match, TRBD1 (6 bases). Per germline, CDR1 MGHDK and CDR2 SYGVNS. Deletions cut 2 bases from V and 4 bases from J, with 11 bases between. CDR3 length: 14 residues. CDR3 protein: CASSEEGGTYGYTF. For the CDR3, the DNA is TGTGCCAGCAGTGAAGAGGGGGGTACCTATGGCTACACCTTC.

The chain uses TRBV18 and TRBJ1-5, with a possible D match to TRBD1 (5 bases). Trimming removed 0 bases at V and 7 bases at J, with 10 bases between. This CDR3 has 14 residues. CDR1 KGHSH and CDR2 LQKENI come from the germline V gene. The CDR3 coding sequence is TGTGCCAGCTCACCACCTCAGGGAGGGCAGCCCCAGCATTTT. Translation: CASSPPQGGQPQHF.

Only one count was recorded for this clone. The rearrangement links TRBV5-1 to TRBJ2-2; TRBD2 matches at 12 bases. CDR1 is SGHRS and CDR2 is YFSETQ in the germline V gene. J was trimmed by 8 bases and V by 2 bases; bases with no gene match: 1. The length of the CDR3 is 14 residues. The CDR3 protein is CASSFGLAGGELFF. For the CDR3, the DNA is TGCGCCAGCAGCTTCGGACTAGCGGGAGGGGAGCTGTTTTTT.

The sample holds one count of this clone. The chain couples TRBV5-1 to TRBJ2-7, with D perhaps being TRBD1 or TRBD2 (5 bases each). Germline assignment: CDR1 SGHRS and CDR2 YFSETQ. Deletions cut 2 bases from V and 4 bases from J, with 19 bases between. This CDR3 is 16 amino acids long. CDR3 region: CASSLAAGQGSYEQYF. The CDR3 bases are TGCGCCAGCAGCTTAGCGGCTGGTCAGGGAAGTTACGAGCAGTACTTC.

With regard to this clone: A read error may explain this, as a much larger clone is one base away. In the same sample, other DNA sequences code for this CDR3. The chain couples TRBV5-1 to TRBJ2-3; unclear D gene. CDR3 size: 13 residues. CDR1 is SGHRS and CDR2 is YFSETQ in the germline V gene. V was clipped by 2 bases and J by 0 bases, with 4 bases between them. In DNA, the CDR3 is TGCGCCAGCAGCTTCGGGAGCACAGATACGCAGTATTTT. Its protein product is CASSFGSTDTQYF. Combining the CDR3 with reference TRBV5-1 and TRBJ2-3 gives the whole variable domain KAGVTQTPRYLIKTRGQQVTLSCSPISGHRSVSWYQQTPGQGLQFLFEYFSETQRNKGNFPGRFSGRQFSNSRSEMNVSTLELGDSALYLCASSFGSTDTQYFGPGTRLTVL.

Comment on this clone: Distinct nucleotide sequences in the sample also encode this CDR3. The chain uses TRBV5-1 and TRBJ2-5; TRBD2 aligns across 14 bases. Germline V gives CDR1 SGHRS, CDR2 YFSETQ. The CDR3 has 16 residues. Losses at the gene ends were 4 bases for V and 3 bases for J; bases not matched to a gene: 5. The CDR3 nucleotides are TGCGCCAGCAGCCCAGGGACTAGCGGGGGCGAAGAGACCCAGTACTTC. Translating gives CASSPGTSGGEETQYF.

V and J are TRBV7-2 and TRBJ2-2, with 7 bases fitting TRBD2. The V and J ends lost 5 bases and 5 bases, in that order; junction bases with no gene match: 5. CDR3 length equals 14 residues. The germline CDR1 and CDR2 sequences are SGHTA and FQGNSA. This chain's CDR3 is CASSPGTKTGELFF. CDR3 DNA sequence: TGTGCCAGCAGCCCCGGGACTAAAACCGGGGAGCTGTTTTTT.

In the case of this clone: A much larger clonotype is one base distant, so this may be a read error. Other DNA variants within this sample encode the same CDR3. The chain recombines TRBV19 with TRBJ2-1; 13 bases agree with TRBD2. The CDR3 covers 18 residues. In germline, CDR1 is LNHDA, CDR2 SQIVND (reference sequence). The V gene end was trimmed by 2 bases and the J gene end by 4 bases; junction bases not matched to a gene: 8. The CDR3 nucleotides are TGTGCCAGTAGTATAATGGGGACTAGCGGGAACTCTTACAATGAGCAGTTCTTC. Amino acid sequence: CASSIMGTSGNSYNEQFF.